The next 3 T cell receptor beta chains were all read from a single sample in a study of cytomegalovirus exposure and HLA in healthy donors. Primers included in the PCR were 60 Vbeta and 13 Jbeta primers. Sequencing was performed with immunoSEQ multiplex PCR; in TCRdb, only in-frame clones are kept and a portion is missing. Altogether some 100,000 clones are present, approximately 80% being singletons, with the ten largest covering over 4%. The sequenced sample consisted of PBMCs. Every receptor here comes from a female donor in good health and CMV-seropositive.

The chain links TRBV7-8 to TRBJ1-5; D perhaps matches TRBD1 (5 bases). Looked up from germline, CDR1 is SGHVS and CDR2 is FQNEAQ. The CDR3 extends over 16 amino acids. Between the trimmed V and J ends, which lost 4 bases and 3 bases, there was a span of 16 bases. Written as DNA, the CDR3 is TGTGCCAGCAGCTCCTACCCAACAGGAGACAATCAGCCCCAGCATTTT. Its protein product is CASSSYPTGDNQPQHF.

V and J are TRBV29-1 and TRBJ1-2; D call uncertain. The length of the CDR3 is 10 residues. The germline gives CDR1 SQVTM, CDR2 ANQGSEA. Trimming removed 8 bases from V and 3 bases from J, with 7 bases in between. The CDR3, as DNA: TGCAGCCCCGGTTACTATGGCTACACCTTC. Encoded protein: CSPGYYGYTF. The full variable domain, with the rest looked up from reference TRBV29-1 and TRBJ1-2, is SAVISQKPSRDICQRGTSLTIQCQVDSQVTMMFWYRQQPGQSLTLIATANQGSEATYESGFVIDKFPISRPNLTFSTLTVSNMSPEDSSIYLCSPGYYGYTFGSGTRLTVV.

The rearrangement uses TRBV5-6 and TRBJ2-4, with D possibly matching TRBD1 (5 bases). The CDR3 spans 15 residues. The V end lost 0 bases, the J end lost 0 bases, and 7 bases lay between the germline ends. Germline loops: CDR1 SGHDT, CDR2 YYEEEE. This CDR3 is CASSLEGLAKNIQYF. CDR3 bases: TGTGCCAGCAGCTTGGAGGGGTTAGCCAAAAACATTCAGTACTTC. Full variable domain (missing parts from reference TRBV5-6 and TRBJ2-4): DAGVTQSPTHLIKTRGQQVTLRCSPKSGHDTVSWYQQALGQGPQFIFQYYEEEERQRGNFPDRFSGHQFPNYSSELNVNALLLGDSALYLCASSLEGLAKNIQYFGAGTRLSVL.